This passage covers 14 T cell receptor beta chains from one sample sequenced in a study of T cells after yellow fever vaccination. TCRdb re-derived calls from the 5' RACE reads in MiXCR, one entry per CDR3 protein. The sample lists 300,000 to 400,000 distinct CDR3 sequences, 3% to 4.5% occurring once. The sample here was PBMCs, taken 5 days after the yellow fever booster vaccination. These receptors all stem from a man aged 18-30 years who received the YFV17D yellow fever vaccine.

This clonotype was observed a handful of times. The rearrangement links TRBV5-1 to TRBJ2-2; D unresolved. V lost 3 bases, J lost 6 bases, and 15 bases lay in between. Germline CDR1 is SGHRS and CDR2 is YFSETQ. The CDR3 covers 15 residues. DNA of the CDR3: TGCGCCAGCAGCTACTACCTTATGGGTCCCGGGGAGCTGTTTTTT. Translation gives CASSYYLMGPGELFF.

In its sample, this clonotype was seen many times. The chain is built from TRBV7-6 and TRBJ2-3, with TRBD1 identical over 7 bases. CDR1 and CDR2 (germline): SGHVS, FNYEAQ. This CDR3 region has 15 residues. V gave up 3 bases and J gave up 4 bases; unmatched junction bases: 7. CDR3 nucleotides: TGTGCCAGCAGCTTGGCAGGGGGAAATCCAGATACGCAGTATTTT. It is translated as CASSLAGGNPDTQYF.

J is TRBJ2-2 and V is TRBV14; D gene ambiguous. The germline V and J ends were trimmed by 2 bases and 12 bases, with 10 bases remaining between them. The CDR3 runs to 12 residues. Germline CDR1 reads SGHDN; CDR2 reads FVKESK. The CDR3 reads CASSQMDRKLFF. The CDR3 DNA reads TGTGCCAGCAGCCAAATGGACCGTAAGCTGTTTTTT.

The J gene is TRBJ1-5, the V gene TRBV4-2, with 8 bases lining up with TRBD1. This CDR3 contains 15 residues. Germline V gene data show CDR1 as LGHNA and CDR2 as YNFKEQ. V lost 0 bases and J lost 6; bases outside the gene matches: 4. Here the CDR3 reads CASSQDQGAGQPQHF. For the CDR3, the DNA is TGTGCCAGCAGCCAAGACCAGGGGGCAGGTCAGCCCCAGCATTTT.

This clonotype came up a few times. The chain joins TRBV6-2 or TRBV6-3 to TRBJ2-3, with 9 bases matching TRBD2. The CDR3 is made up of 16 amino acids. V trimming: 4 bases; J trimming: 3 bases; junction bases outside the gene matches: 8. CDR1 is MNHEY and CDR2 is SVGEGT in the germline V gene. The CDR3 nucleotides read TGTGCCAGCAGTTCCACGCGGGGGGGAAGGACAGATACGCAGTATTTT. Its translation: CASSSTRGGRTDTQYF.

The table lists this clonotype with a few counts. This chain joins TRBV20-1 and TRBJ2-3; TRBD2 aligns across 7 bases. Germline loops: CDR1 DFQATT, CDR2 SNEGSKA (reference sequence). V trimming: 4 bases; J trimming: 5 bases; junction bases outside the gene matches: 3. CDR3 size: 12 residues. In DNA, the CDR3 is TGCAGTGCTATTGAGCGGGGAGATACGCAGTATTTT. Translation: CSAIERGDTQYF.

This clonotype occurred a few times. The chain recombines TRBV12-3 or TRBV12-4 with TRBJ2-3; 7 bases match TRBD2. This CDR3 is 15 amino acids long. V was clipped by 5 bases and J by 4 bases; unmatched bases: 9. CDR3 protein: CASSVVGLEADTQYF. DNA for the CDR3: TGTGCCAGCAGTGTAGTTGGACTAGAAGCAGATACGCAGTATTTT.

In this sample, this clonotype turned up many times. The rearrangement links TRBV6-5 to TRBJ2-7, with TRBD1 matching over 12 bases. The germline V gene has CDR1 MNHEY and CDR2 SVGAGI. This CDR3 region has 16 residues. Trimming took 0 bases from V and 5 from J; bases not matched to a gene: 5. The CDR3 region is CASSYSAGQGADEQYF. The CDR3 DNA is TGTGCCAGCAGTTACTCTGCGGGACAGGGGGCGGACGAGCAGTACTTC.

This clonotype was counted only a few times. The chain is built from TRBV7-8 and TRBJ2-7, with D maybe TRBD2 (6 bases). V dropped 1 base and J dropped 6 bases, with 25 bases sitting between them. CDR1 and CDR2 (germline): SGHVS, FQNEAQ. This CDR3 has 18 residues. The CDR3 DNA follows: TGTGCCAGCAGCTTAGTCGTGGGTCAGGTCGGGGGAACTGGCGAGCAGTACGTC. Its protein product is CASSLVVGQVGGTGEQYV.

This clonotype was counted only a few times. The V call is TRBV4-3, the J call TRBJ2-3; no firm D call. Germline CDR1 and CDR2: LGHNA and YSLEER. V lost 0 bases to trimming and J lost 6 bases, with 16 bases between them. The CDR3 sequence is 16 residues long. The CDR3, as DNA: TGCGCCAGCAGCCAAGATGGGCACTACACATGGGATACGCAGTATTTT. Amino acid sequence: CASSQDGHYTWDTQYF.

At least ten counts were recorded for this clonotype. The rearrangement joins TRBV12-3 or TRBV12-4 to TRBJ2-4, with D uncertain. The CDR3 has 15 residues. With 3 bases removed from V and 0 bases from J, the gap between germline ends came to 9 bases. Here the CDR3 DNA reads TGTGCCAGCAGTTTTGCAGGTTTAGCCAAAAACATTCAGTACTTC. Translation gives CASSFAGLAKNIQYF.

This clonotype was seen a handful of times. The J gene is TRBJ1-2, the V gene TRBV7-2, with D possibly matching TRBD1 (5 bases). The CDR3 length is 16 residues. V was shortened by 2 bases and J by 6 bases, with 19 bases between the two germline ends. Germline loops: CDR1 SGHTA, CDR2 FQGNSA. CDR3 sequence (DNA): TGTGCCAGCAGCTTAATCGCCGTGGCAGGGAAGAATGGCTACACCTTC. Residues: CASSLIAVAGKNGYTF.

V gene TRBV4-1 combines with J gene TRBJ1-4; 8 bases are shared with TRBD1. The germline V gene has CDR1 MGHRA and CDR2 YSYEKL. Trimming at V came to 3 bases and at J to 7 bases, leaving 7 bases not matched to a gene. The CDR3 has 15 amino acids. The chain's CDR3 is CASSQQGQGFEKLFF. CDR3 nucleotides: TGCGCCAGCAGCCAGCAAGGACAGGGTTTTGAAAAACTGTTTTTT.

At least ten counts were recorded for this clonotype. The V and J genes are TRBV5-1 and TRBJ1-4; D may be TRBD1 (5 bases). Between the trimmed V and J ends, which lost 3 bases and 8 bases, there was a span of 17 bases. Germline V gene lookup returns CDR1 SGHRS and CDR2 YFSETQ. The length of the CDR3 is 15 residues. The CDR3 coding sequence is TGCGCCAGCAGCTCGGGGGAGCCGGATCGAGAAAAACTGTTTTTT. It encodes CASSSGEPDREKLFF.